One sample yielded the 23 T cell receptor beta chains listed below, sequenced in a study of cytomegalovirus exposure and HLA in healthy donors. PCR involved 60 Vbeta and 13 Jbeta primers. Clones were sequenced by immunoSEQ multiplex PCR, and TCRdb holds only the in-frame ones, with some missing. Here the sample spans tens of thousands of clones, approximately 71% being singletons. Sequencing was carried out using PBMCs. These receptors came from a man aged 45-65 years in good health and CMV-seropositive.

The genes are TRBV2 and TRBJ1-3; no clear D. The CDR3 loop spans 13 amino acids. V was trimmed by 4 bases and J by 11 bases, leaving 15 bases between them. The germline V gene has CDR1 SNHLY and CDR2 FYNNEI. CDR3 loop: CASSVRLASAIYF. As DNA, the CDR3 is TGTGCCAGCAGTGTCCGACTTGCTTCAGCCATATATTTT.

This chain connects TRBV5-5 to TRBJ2-3; perhaps TRBD1 as D (6 bases). Germline assignment: CDR1 SGHKS and CDR2 YYEKEE (reference sequence). The CDR3 sequence is 16 residues long. V shed 3 bases and J shed 2 bases, with 16 bases lying between them. The CDR3 DNA follows: TGTGCCAGCAGCTCAGGGGTCCGGAGGATCACAGATACGCAGTATTTT. Translated, it gives CASSSGVRRITDTQYF.

The chain has TRBV5-1 and TRBJ2-5; 14 bases are a match to TRBD2. Germline lookup yields CDR1 SGHRS and CDR2 YFSETQ. The trim removed 0 bases at V and 11 bases at J, leaving 9 bases unmatched. The CDR3 totals 16 residues. CDR3 sequence reads: CASSLGLAGGLRGQYF. The CDR3 bases are TGCGCCAGCAGCTTGGGACTAGCGGGAGGGCTGCGGGGGCAGTACTTC.

This sequence joins TRBV19 and TRBJ2-7; TRBD2 agrees at 14 bases. This CDR3 has 19 residues. Germline values: CDR1 LNHDA, CDR2 SQIVND (reference sequence). Unmatched junction bases numbered 12, after V lost 3 bases and J lost 2 bases. CDR3 DNA sequence: TGTGCCAGTAGTATCGGAGCAGGGAAGGGACTAGCGGGAGCCTACGAGCAGTACTTC. It is translated as CASSIGAGKGLAGAYEQYF.

The rearrangement uses TRBV5-4 and TRBJ2-7; 7 bases are a match to TRBD1. This CDR3 contains 17 residues. Unmatched junction bases numbered 19, after V lost 4 bases and J lost 6 bases. Germline V CDR1 and CDR2: SGHNT, YYREEE (reference sequence). This CDR3 reads CASSPTGTVDRHSEQYF. The CDR3 region has the DNA TGTGCCAGCAGCCCCACCGGGACAGTCGACCGACATAGCGAGCAGTACTTC.

The chain joins TRBV19 to TRBJ1-2, with 8 positions matching TRBD1. Germline V lookup: CDR1 LNHDA, CDR2 SQIVND (reference sequence). The CDR3 runs to 14 residues. The trim removed 4 bases at V and 4 bases at J, leaving 5 bases unmatched. In nucleotides, the CDR3 is TGTGCCAGTAGTACAGGGGGCTGGAGCTATGGCTACACCTTC. The encoded protein is CASSTGGWSYGYTF. Supplemented by reference TRBV19 and TRBJ1-2, the full variable domain reads DGGITQSPKYLFRKEGQNVTLSCEQNLNHDAMYWYRQDPGQGLRLIYYSQIVNDFQKGDIAEGYSVSREKKESFPLTVTSAQKNPTAFYLCASSTGGWSYGYTFGSGTRLTVV.

J is TRBJ2-7 and V is TRBV6-7; maybe TRBD2 (6 bases). TRBV6-7 is known as an ORF, though its function is uncertain. V was clipped by 0 bases and J by 3 bases, with 12 bases between them. The CDR3 sequence is 15 residues long. The CDR3, as DNA: TGTGCCAGCAGTTACTCTGGCGGGGATCTCTACGAGCAGTACTTC. Its translation is CASSYSGGDLYEQYF.

This clone has more than one count but fewer than ten. V gene TRBV9 combines with J gene TRBJ1-4; 8 positions match TRBD1. The CDR3 runs 15 residues. The trim removed 0 bases at V and 8 bases at J, leaving 6 bases unmatched. Germline V gene sequence: CDR1 SGDLS, CDR2 YYNGEE. The CDR3 sequence: CASSVDVTGDEKLFF. In DNA form, the CDR3 reads TGTGCCAGCAGCGTAGATGTGACAGGGGACGAAAAACTGTTTTTT.

This clone was detected only once. One end of the junction fails to match germline, which may point to a read error. The rearrangement links TRBV5-4 to TRBJ1-6, with D possibly matching TRBD1 (6 bases). The CDR3 consists of 19 residues. CDR1 and CDR2 from the germline V gene are SGHNT and YYREEE (reference sequence). CDR3 residues: CASSLGQDSPASYNSPPHF. The CDR3, as DNA: TGTGCCAGCAGCTTGGGGCAGGACAGCCCTGCCTCCTATAATTCACCCCCCCACTTT. The complete variable domain, with remaining parts taken from reference TRBV5-4 and TRBJ1-6, reads ETGVTQSPTHLIKTRGQQVTLRCSSQSGHNTVSWYQQALGQGPQFIFQYYREEENGRGNFPPRFSGLQFPNYSSELNVNALELDDSALYLCASSLGQDSPASYNSPPHFGNGTRLTVT.

The chain is built from TRBV18 and TRBJ2-5; TRBD1 matches at 7 bases. With 6 bases clipped from V and 2 bases from J, the junction kept 9 bases outside the gene matches. This CDR3 spans 15 amino acids. CDR1 KGHSH and CDR2 LQKENI come from the germline V gene. The CDR3: CASSTTGHRQETQYF. The CDR3 nucleotides read TGTGCCAGCTCGACGACAGGGCATCGGCAAGAGACCCAGTACTTC.

The chain links TRBV27 to TRBJ2-3, with D maybe TRBD1 (7 bases). Trimming removed 4 bases at V and 8 bases at J, with 16 bases between. CDR3 size: 14 residues. CDR1 MNHEY and CDR2 SMNVEV come from the germline V gene (reference sequence). CDR3 residues: CASSSPSQGGTQYF. The CDR3 DNA sequence: TGTGCCAGCAGTTCCCCCAGTCAGGGGGGTACGCAGTATTTT.

This chain connects TRBV7-2 to TRBJ2-3; D remains unclear. CDR1 and CDR2 (germline): SGHTA, FQGNSA. CDR3 length equals 14 residues. Trimming took 4 bases from V and 0 from J, leaving 8 bases between them. Here the CDR3 reads CASSSQRSTDTQYF. In DNA, the CDR3 is TGTGCCAGCAGCTCCCAACGGAGCACAGATACGCAGTATTTT.

The chain uses TRBV6-5 and TRBJ1-5; tentative D call: TRBD1 (6 bases). Trimming shortened V by 2 bases and J by 5 bases, and 10 bases separated the two germline ends. The CDR3 is 14 amino acids. The germline CDR1 and CDR2 sequences are MNHEY and SVGAGI. The CDR3 DNA is TGTGCCAGCAGTTACAGTGGGGGCGATCAGCCCCAGCATTTT. This sequence encodes CASSYSGGDQPQHF.

The chain has TRBV6-5 and TRBJ1-1, with 7 nucleotides matching TRBD1. The CDR3 is 11 residues long. Germline V gene data show CDR1 as MNHEY and CDR2 as SVGAGI. Trimming at V came to 9 bases and at J to 5 bases, leaving 3 bases not matched to a gene. CDR3 DNA: TGTGCCAGTCAGGGGGTTACTGAAGCTTTCTTT. The encoded protein is CASQGVTEAFF.

At least ten counts were recorded for this clone. The rearrangement uses TRBV5-1 and TRBJ1-4; the match to TRBD1 covers 10 bases. The junction had 10 bases not matched to a gene; V was cut back by 5 bases and J by 3 bases. The germline CDR1 and CDR2 sequences are SGHRS and YFSETQ. The CDR3 has 17 amino acids. CDR3 in DNA: TGCGCCAGCAGACCAGGGACAGGGGATCGGGCTAATGAAAAACTGTTTTTT. This encodes CASRPGTGDRANEKLFF. Looking up the rest from reference TRBV5-1 and TRBJ1-4 gives the full variable domain: KAGVTQTPRYLIKTRGQQVTLSCSPISGHRSVSWYQQTPGQGLQFLFEYFSETQRNKGNFPGRFSGRQFSNSRSEMNVSTLELGDSALYLCASRPGTGDRANEKLFFGSGTQLSVL.

The rearrangement links TRBV6-5 to TRBJ1-4; 7 nucleotides align to TRBD1. CDR3 length: 14 residues. Germline V gene data show CDR1 as MNHEY and CDR2 as SVGAGI. Trimming cost V 0 bases and J 12 bases; bases outside gene matches: 7. DNA for the CDR3: TGTGCCAGCAGTTACTCGACAGGGAGTGACCAACTGTTTTTT. It is translated as CASSYSTGSDQLFF.

This clone was counted only a few times. A read error likely explains this, since a far larger clone differs by one base. Other DNA sequences in this specimen translate into the identical CDR3. The rearrangement joins TRBV27 to TRBJ1-2; D remains ambiguous. Germline CDR1 is MNHEY and CDR2 is SMNVEV (reference sequence). CDR3 size: 14 residues. The CDR3 coding sequence is TGTGCCAGCAGTTTTTCAGGTTTATCTTATGGCTACACGTTC. Translating gives CASSFSGLSYGYTF.

The rearrangement uses TRBV29-1 and TRBJ2-1; 11 nucleotides align to TRBD1. This CDR3 has 16 residues. Germline-derived CDR1 and CDR2 are SQVTM and ANQGSEA. The V and J ends lost 4 bases and 7 bases, in that order; junction bases with no gene match: 12. The CDR3 DNA is TGCAGCGTTGTTTTGCGCGGACAGGGGGCAGGGAATGAGCAGTTCTTC. It codes for CSVVLRGQGAGNEQFF.

The V and J genes are TRBV27 and TRBJ2-1; 8 nucleotides line up with TRBD2. Trimming took 0 bases from V and 3 from J; bases not matched to a gene: 10. Germline loops: CDR1 MNHEY, CDR2 SMNVEV (reference sequence). The CDR3 runs 18 residues. CDR3 sequence (DNA): TGTGCCAGCAGTTTATCGCCCCCAAGGAGCGGGAGCTACAATGAGCAGTTCTTC. The encoded protein is CASSLSPPRSGSYNEQFF.

The rearrangement uses TRBV7-9 and TRBJ2-1, with 8 bases fitting TRBD2. This CDR3 spans 16 amino acids. The germline CDR1 and CDR2 sequences are SEHNR and FQNEAQ (reference sequence). V trimming: 4 bases; J trimming: 6 bases; junction bases outside the gene matches: 11. Written as DNA, the CDR3 is TGTGCCAGCAGCTACTGGGGTCGGGAGGGAGGCAATGAGCAGTTCTTC. Translating gives CASSYWGREGGNEQFF.

The chain couples TRBV9 to TRBJ2-7; tentatively, D is TRBD1 (6 bases). Germline V CDR1 and CDR2: SGDLS, YYNGEE. With 0 bases removed from V and 2 bases from J, the gap between germline ends came to 9 bases. This CDR3 is built from 14 residues. CDR3 nucleotide sequence: TGTGCCAGCAGCGTAGAAGGGGGACCCTACGAGCAGTACTTC. This gives the protein CASSVEGGPYEQYF. The full variable domain, its missing parts supplied by reference TRBV9 and TRBJ2-7, is DSGVTQTPKHLITATGQRVTLRCSPRSGDLSVYWYQQSLDQGLQFLIQYYNGEERAKGNILERFSAQQFPDLHSELNLSSLELGDSALYFCASSVEGGPYEQYFGPGTRLTVT.

V and J are TRBV5-1 and TRBJ2-1; D remains unclear. Germline values: CDR1 SGHRS, CDR2 YFSETQ. Trimming stripped 0 bases from V and 5 bases from J, with 6 bases between. This CDR3 is built from 13 residues. The CDR3 here is CASSLAPDNEQFF. CDR3 in DNA: TGCGCCAGCAGCTTGGCACCAGACAATGAGCAGTTCTTC.

The chain recombines TRBV6-1 with TRBJ1-1, with D hard to call. V shed 8 bases and J shed 4 bases, with 14 bases lying between them. In germline, CDR1 is MNHNS, CDR2 SASEGT. The CDR3 extends over 13 amino acids. CDR3 loop: CASYLHRGTEAFF. The CDR3, as DNA: TGTGCCAGCTACCTGCATCGAGGCACTGAAGCTTTCTTT.